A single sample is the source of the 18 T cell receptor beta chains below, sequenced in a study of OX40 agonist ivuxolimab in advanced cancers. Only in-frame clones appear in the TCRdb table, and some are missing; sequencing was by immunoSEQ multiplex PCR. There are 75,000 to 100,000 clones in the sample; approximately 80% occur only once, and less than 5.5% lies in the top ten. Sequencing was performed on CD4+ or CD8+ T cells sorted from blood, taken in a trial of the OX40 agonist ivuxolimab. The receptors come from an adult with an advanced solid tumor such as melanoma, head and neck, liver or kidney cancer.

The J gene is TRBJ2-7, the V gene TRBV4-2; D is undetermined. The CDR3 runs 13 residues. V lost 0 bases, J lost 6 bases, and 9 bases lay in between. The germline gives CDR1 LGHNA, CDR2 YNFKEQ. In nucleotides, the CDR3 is TGTGCCAGCAGCCAAGATATGATAGGCGAGCAGTACTTC. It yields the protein CASSQDMIGEQYF.

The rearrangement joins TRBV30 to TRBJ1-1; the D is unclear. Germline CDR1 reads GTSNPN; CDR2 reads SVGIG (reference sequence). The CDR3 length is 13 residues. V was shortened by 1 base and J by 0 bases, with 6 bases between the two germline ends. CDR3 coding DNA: TGTGCCTGGAGTGATGGGGTGAACACTGAAGCTTTCTTT. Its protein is CAWSDGVNTEAFF. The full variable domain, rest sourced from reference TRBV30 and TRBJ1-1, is SQTIHQWPATLVQPVGSPLSLECTVEGTSNPNLYWYRQAAGRGLQLLFYSVGIGQISSEVPQNLSASRPQDRQFILSSKKLLLSDSGFYLCAWSDGVNTEAFFGQGTRLTVV.

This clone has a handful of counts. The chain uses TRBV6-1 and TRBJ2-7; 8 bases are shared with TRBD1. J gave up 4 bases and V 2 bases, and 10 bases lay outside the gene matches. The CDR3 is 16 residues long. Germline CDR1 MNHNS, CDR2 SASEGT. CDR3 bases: TGTGCCAGCAGTGAATCGGTGCAGGGGGCTAGGTACGAGCAGTACTTC. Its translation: CASSESVQGARYEQYF.

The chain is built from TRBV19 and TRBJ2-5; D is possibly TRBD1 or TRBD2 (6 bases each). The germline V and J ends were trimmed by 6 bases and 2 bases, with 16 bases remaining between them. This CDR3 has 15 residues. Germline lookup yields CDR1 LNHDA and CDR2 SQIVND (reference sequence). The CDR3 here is CASSPMGGVQETQYF. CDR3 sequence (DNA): TGTGCCAGTAGCCCAATGGGGGGCGTGCAAGAGACCCAGTACTTC.

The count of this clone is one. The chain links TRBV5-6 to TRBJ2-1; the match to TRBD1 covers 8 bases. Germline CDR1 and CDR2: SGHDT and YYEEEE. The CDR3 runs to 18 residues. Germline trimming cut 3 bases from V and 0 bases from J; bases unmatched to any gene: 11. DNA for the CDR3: TGTGCCAGCAGCTCCCAGGACAGGGACCTGAGCTCCTACAATGAGCAGTTCTTC. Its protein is CASSSQDRDLSSYNEQFF.

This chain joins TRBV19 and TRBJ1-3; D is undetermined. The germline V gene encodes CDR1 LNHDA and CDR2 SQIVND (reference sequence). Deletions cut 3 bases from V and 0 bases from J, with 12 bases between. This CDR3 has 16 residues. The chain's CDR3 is CASSIGRISSGNTIYF. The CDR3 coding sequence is TGTGCCAGTAGTATCGGACGGATAAGCTCTGGAAACACCATATATTTT.

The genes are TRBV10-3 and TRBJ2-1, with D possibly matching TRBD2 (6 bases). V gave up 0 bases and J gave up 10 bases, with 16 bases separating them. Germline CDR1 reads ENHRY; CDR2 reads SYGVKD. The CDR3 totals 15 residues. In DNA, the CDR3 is TGTGCCATCAGTGAGTCGGGGGGTAGTTGGGGAGAGCAGTTCTTC. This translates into CAISESGGSWGEQFF.

The CDR3 loop is CASSKTSDYEQYF. For the CDR3, the DNA is TGTGCCAGCAGCAAGACTAGCGACTACGAGCAGTACTTC. The chain recombines TRBV21-1 with TRBJ2-7; the table's D call of TRBD2 was not tested on the DNA. TRBV21-1 is a pseudogene. CDR3 length: 13 residues.

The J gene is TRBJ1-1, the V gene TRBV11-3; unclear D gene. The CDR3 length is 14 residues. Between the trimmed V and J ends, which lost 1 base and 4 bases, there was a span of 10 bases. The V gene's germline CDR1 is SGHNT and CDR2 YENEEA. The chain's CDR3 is CASSLGGSTTEAFF. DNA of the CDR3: TGTGCCAGCAGCTTAGGAGGTTCGACCACTGAAGCTTTCTTT.

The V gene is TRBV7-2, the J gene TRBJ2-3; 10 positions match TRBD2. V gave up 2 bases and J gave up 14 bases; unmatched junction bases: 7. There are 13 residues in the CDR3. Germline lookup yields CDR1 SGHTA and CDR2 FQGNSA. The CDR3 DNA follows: TGTGCCAGCAGCTTATGGTCTAGCGGGGGACCGTATTTT. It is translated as CASSLWSSGGPYF.

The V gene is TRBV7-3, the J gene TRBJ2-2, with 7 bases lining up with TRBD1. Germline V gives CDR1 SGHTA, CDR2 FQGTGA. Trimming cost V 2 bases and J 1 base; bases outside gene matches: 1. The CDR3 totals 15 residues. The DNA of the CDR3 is TGTGCCAGCAGCTTAGGGACAGTGAACACCGGGGAGCTGTTTTTT. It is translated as CASSLGTVNTGELFF.

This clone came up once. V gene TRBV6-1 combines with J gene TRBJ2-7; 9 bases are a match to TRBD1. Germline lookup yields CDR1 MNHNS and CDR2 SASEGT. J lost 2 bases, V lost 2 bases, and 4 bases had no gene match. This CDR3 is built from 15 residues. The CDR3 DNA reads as TGTGCCAGCAGTGAAAGGGACAGGGTTACCTACGAGCAGTACTTC. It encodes CASSERDRVTYEQYF.

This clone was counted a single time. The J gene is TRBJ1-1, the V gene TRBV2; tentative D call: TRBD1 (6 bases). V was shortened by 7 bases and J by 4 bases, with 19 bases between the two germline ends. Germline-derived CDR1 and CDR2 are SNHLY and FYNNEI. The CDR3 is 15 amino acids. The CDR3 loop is CASTPHGGPSTEAFF. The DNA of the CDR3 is TGTGCCAGCACCCCCCATGGGGGCCCTAGCACTGAAGCTTTCTTT.

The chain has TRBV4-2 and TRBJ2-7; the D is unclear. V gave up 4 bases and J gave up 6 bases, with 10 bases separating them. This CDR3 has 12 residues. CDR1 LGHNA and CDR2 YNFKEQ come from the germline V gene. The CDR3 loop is CASSPNPLEQYF. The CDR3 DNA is TGTGCCAGCAGCCCCAACCCTCTCGAGCAGTACTTC.

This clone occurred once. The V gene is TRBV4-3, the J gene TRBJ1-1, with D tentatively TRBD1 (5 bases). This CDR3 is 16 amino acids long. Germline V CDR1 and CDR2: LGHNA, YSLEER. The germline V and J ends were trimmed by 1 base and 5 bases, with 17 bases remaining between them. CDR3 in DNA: TGCGCCAGCAGCCAAGGTGGCCCAGGGAGGAGGACTGAAGCTTTCTTT. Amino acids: CASSQGGPGRRTEAFF.

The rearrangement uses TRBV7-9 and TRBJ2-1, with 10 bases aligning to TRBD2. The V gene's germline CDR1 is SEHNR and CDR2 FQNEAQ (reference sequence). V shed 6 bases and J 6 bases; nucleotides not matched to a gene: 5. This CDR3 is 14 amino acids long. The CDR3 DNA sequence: TGTGCCAGCAGACTAGCGGGGCCCGGCAATGAGCAGTTCTTC. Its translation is CASRLAGPGNEQFF.

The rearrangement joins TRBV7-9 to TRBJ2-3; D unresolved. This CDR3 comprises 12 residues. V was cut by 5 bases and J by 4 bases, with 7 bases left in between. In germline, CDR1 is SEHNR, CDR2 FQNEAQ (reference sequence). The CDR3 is CASSPRADTQYF. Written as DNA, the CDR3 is TGTGCCAGCAGCCCCCGCGCAGATACGCAGTATTTT. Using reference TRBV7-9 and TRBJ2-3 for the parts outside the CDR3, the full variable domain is DTGVSQNPRHKITKRGQNVTFRCDPISEHNRLYWYRQTLGQGPEFLTYFQNEAQLEKSRLLSDRFSAERPKGSFSTLEIQRTEQGDSAMYLCASSPRADTQYFGPGTRLTVL.

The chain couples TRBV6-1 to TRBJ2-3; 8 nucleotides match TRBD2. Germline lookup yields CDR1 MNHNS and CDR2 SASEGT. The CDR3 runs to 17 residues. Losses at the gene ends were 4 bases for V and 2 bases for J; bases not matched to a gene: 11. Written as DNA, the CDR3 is TGTGCCAGCAGTGTGTCATTCGGGGGGGGCATCACAGATACGCAGTATTTT. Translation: CASSVSFGGGITDTQYF.